The TCR beta chain under discussion was sequenced for a study of shared clonotypes between healthy human individuals. Of note for this clone: What it binds is unknown.

Trimming cost V 4 bases and J 2 bases, with 18 bases left between them. The CDR3 runs to 16 residues. Germline values: CDR1 SGDLS, CDR2 YYNGEE. TCRdb's copy holds only in-frame clones and misses some; the assay was immunoSEQ multiplex PCR. In the table there are over 850,000 clones, 75% to 85% of which are singletons. General observations from the study: Shared clonotypes across all four donors exceeded non-shared ones in generation probability. Naive subsets tended to show greater estimated richness than memory subsets.

The sequencing sample was made of memory CD4+ T cells from PBMCs. As to subset: CD45RA-negative fraction. This chain uses TRBV9 with TRBJ1-2; D is unclear. This clonotype was obtained from a man between 18 and 35 years old in good health. Some clones in this sample may be carry-over from other donors' samples. The CDR3 here is CASSPHPGGMNYGYTF. CDR3 in DNA: TGTGCCAGCAGCCCCCACCCGGGCGGAATGAACTATGGCTACACCTTC.